These T cell receptor beta chains were read from a single sample in a study of regulatory T cells in long-lasting Graves disease. TCRdb analysed the multiplex PCR reads with MiXCR anew, one entry per CDR3 protein. The sample consists of 360,000 or so distinct CDR3 sequences, 15% to 20% of them appearing once. These data were likewise used in another study, on T cells in Graves' hyperthyroidism and ophthalmopathy.

The specimen comprised peripheral blood mononuclear cells (PBMCs), sampled at new diagnosis, from a patient treated with antithyroid drugs. Receptors originate from a woman under 30 with Graves disease. Each CDR3 is given with its conserved first and last residue. D genes are given only for firm matches. Size is omitted from some rows. Given values are once, few, many or a class for expanded clones.

d_call	v_call	j_call	clone_size	cdr3_aa	cdr3_nt
TRBD1	TRBV2	TRBJ2-7	many	CASSTPDRGYYEQYF	TGTGCCAGCAGTACTCCGGACAGGGGGTACTACGAGCAGTACTTC
TRBD1	TRBV5-6	TRBJ1-2	few	CASSWRGQGYTF	TGTGCCAGCAGCTGGAGGGGACAGGGCTACACCTTC
NA	TRBV28	TRBJ2-1	medium-sized	CASSLGSSYNEQFF	TGTGCCAGCAGTTTAGGTAGCAGCTACAATGAGCAGTTCTTC
TRBD2	TRBV13	TRBJ2-3	NA	CASSKGPGTSGTDTQYF	TGTGCCAGCAGCAAAGGACCAGGGACTAGCGGGACAGATACGCAGTATTTT
TRBD1	TRBV19	TRBJ1-1	NA	CASSTDRVITEAFF	TGTGCCAGTAGTACGGACAGGGTAATAACTGAAGCTTTCTTT
NA	TRBV19	TRBJ1-2	once	CASSMLAHGYTF	TGTGCCAGTAGTATGTTAGCCCATGGCTACACCTTC
TRBD2	TRBV2	TRBJ2-3	many	CASSSRSGGPDTQYF	TGTGCCAGCAGTTCACGTAGCGGGGGACCAGATACGCAGTATTTT
TRBD2	TRBV28	TRBJ2-7	many	CASSLALRGANGREQYF	TGTGCCAGCAGTTTAGCGCTGCGGGGGGCCAACGGACGCGAGCAGTACTTC
NA	TRBV2	TRBJ1-5	many	CASREGQLSNQPQHF	TGTGCCAGCAGGGAGGGGCAGTTGAGCAATCAGCCCCAGCATTTT
NA	TRBV5-5	TRBJ2-5	many	CASSFFPGPQETQYF	TGTGCCAGCAGCTTTTTCCCCGGACCCCAAGAGACCCAGTACTTC
TRBD2	TRBV9	TRBJ2-2	NA	CASSVDRTGGTGELFF	TGTGCCAGCAGCGTAGATAGGACGGGAGGGACCGGGGAGCTGTTTTTT
NA	TRBV7-6	TRBJ2-6	NA	CASSFPGGLPTHSGANVLTF	TGTGCCAGCAGCTTTCCCGGTGGACTCCCGACTCACTCTGGGGCCAACGTCCTGACTTTC
NA	TRBV6-1	TRBJ1-2	few	CASSLQTTYNYGYTF	TGTGCCAGCAGTCTCCAGACTACTTATAACTATGGCTACACCTTC
NA	TRBV2	TRBJ1-1	NA	CASLDILNTEAFF	TGTGCCAGTTTGGACATTTTGAACACTGAAGCTTTCTTT
TRBD2	TRBV5-1	TRBJ2-3	few	CASSLTLAGGFSTDTQYF	TGCGCCAGCAGCCTCACCCTAGCGGGGGGCTTTAGCACAGATACGCAGTATTTT
TRBD1	TRBV10-1	TRBJ1-5	many	CASSSLTGRTLDYSNQPQHF	TGCGCCAGCAGTTCCTTGACAGGGAGGACACTCGATTATAGCAATCAGCCCCAGCATTTT
TRBD1	TRBV11-2	TRBJ1-2	NA	CASSSIRDRRVYGYTF	TGTGCCAGCAGCTCCATCCGGGACAGGCGAGTCTATGGCTACACCTTC
TRBD1	TRBV28	TRBJ2-7	many	CASSPSRGQALKQYF	TGTGCCAGCAGCCCTAGTAGGGGACAGGCTTTGAAGCAGTACTTC
NA	TRBV20-1	TRBJ2-5	many	CSARDRGAQETQYF	TGCAGTGCTAGAGATCGGGGGGCGCAGGAGACCCAGTACTTC
NA	TRBV13	TRBJ2-5	many	CASSSQRGGRLGETQYF	TGTGCCAGCAGCTCCCAGAGGGGGGGCCGTCTCGGAGAGACCCAGTACTTC